A selection of T cell receptor beta chains follows, all from one sample in a study of cytomegalovirus exposure and HLA in healthy donors. TCRdb's copy holds only in-frame clones and misses some; the assay was immunoSEQ multiplex PCR. The repertoire holds approximately 190,000 clones, with roughly 77% as singletons. The specimen sequenced was PBMCs. Receptor source: a man in his forties in good health and CMV-seropositive. Both conserved end residues are part of each CDR3. D genes are given only for firm matches. Size tells how often a clone was seen (once, few, many) or the class of an expanded clone, and some rows leave it out.

>-|TRBJ1-4|-|TRBV19
CASSWRQGGTNEKLFF
TGTGCCAGTAGTTGGCGGCAGGGTGGCACTAATGAAAAACTGTTTTTT
>-|TRBJ1-1|-|TRBV7-9
CASSDSWGDTEAFF
TGTGCCAGCAGTGATAGTTGGGGGGACACTGAAGCTTTCTTT
>-|TRBJ2-6|TRBD2|TRBV5-1
CASSARGAGANVLTF
TGCGCCAGCAGCGCCCGGGGGGCTGGGGCCAACGTCCTGACTTTC
>-|TRBJ1-1|-|TRBV5-5
CASSPEAFTEAFF
TGTGCCAGCAGCCCGGAGGCATTCACTGAAGCTTTCTTT
>few|TRBJ1-2|TRBD1|TRBV2
CASSEYNRWDRDVANYGYTF
TGTGCCAGCAGTGAATATAACCGGTGGGACAGGGACGTGGCTAACTATGGCTACACCTTC
>-|TRBJ2-2|-|TRBV29-1
CSVEWGAGELFF
TGCAGCGTTGAGTGGGGCGCCGGGGAGCTGTTTTTT
>-|TRBJ1-2|TRBD1|TRBV5-6
CASSLGGPDTWDYGYTF
TGTGCCAGCAGCTTAGGGGGCCCTGACACGTGGGACTATGGCTACACCTTC
>-|TRBJ2-3|TRBD2|TRBV2
CASSLGLAGADTQYF
TGTGCCAGCAGTCTCGGACTAGCGGGGGCAGATACGCAGTATTTT
>-|TRBJ2-7|TRBD2|TRBV6-6
CASGGVGLHEQYF
TGTGCCAGCGGGGGGGTGGGGCTTCACGAGCAGTACTTC
>-|TRBJ1-2|TRBD1|TRBV5-4
CASSSKQGANYGYTF
TGTGCCAGCAGCAGCAAACAGGGGGCGAACTATGGCTACACCTTC
>-|TRBJ1-5|-|TRBV2
CASSDSRALTPYQPQHF
TGTGCCAGCAGTGATTCCAGGGCCCTAACCCCCTATCAGCCCCAGCATTTT
>-|TRBJ2-1|-|TRBV20-1
CSARDQATGIF
TGCAGTGCTAGAGATCAGGCGACAGGAATCTTC
>-|TRBJ2-1|TRBD1|TRBV27
CASGPDRGSNNEQFF
TGTGCCAGCGGACCAGACAGGGGGAGTAACAATGAGCAGTTCTTC
>-|TRBJ2-1|-|TRBV7-8
CASSLAGSSRGEQFF
TGTGCCAGCAGCTTAGCGGGGTCTAGCCGGGGTGAGCAGTTCTTC
>once|TRBJ2-1|TRBD2|TRBV29-1
CSARTSGGYNEQFF
TGCAGCGCCAGGACTAGCGGGGGTTACAATGAGCAGTTCTTC
>-|TRBJ1-2|-|TRBV5-4
CASSFAQGTYGYTF
TGTGCCAGCAGCTTTGCCCAGGGGACCTATGGCTACACCTTC
>-|TRBJ1-6|-|TRBV25-1
CASSDPRSGNSPLHF
TGTGCCAGCAGTGACCCAAGGTCGGGTAATTCACCCCTCCACTTT
>-|TRBJ2-3|TRBD1|TRBV11-3
CASSLEGQKADTQYF
TGTGCCAGCAGCTTAGAGGGACAGAAGGCAGATACGCAGTATTTT
>-|TRBJ2-7|-|TRBV4-1
CASSQAGTLSSYEQYF
TGCGCCAGCAGCCAAGCCGGGACTCTAAGCTCCTACGAGCAGTACTTC
>few|TRBJ2-5|TRBD1|TRBV5-1
CASSYRDRGRETQYF
TGCGCCAGCAGCTACCGGGACAGGGGTAGGGAGACCCAGTACTTC
>-|TRBJ2-5|-|TRBV2
CASSRQGRNQETQYF
TGTGCCAGCAGTAGGCAGGGGCGAAACCAAGAGACCCAGTACTTC
>-|TRBJ1-5|-|TRBV19
CASSIAPQQGRKQPQHF
TGTGCCAGTAGTATCGCCCCCCAACAGGGACGTAAACAGCCCCAGCATTTT
>-|TRBJ1-1|-|TRBV9
CASNAQVNTEAFF
TGTGCCAGCAACGCTCAGGTGAACACTGAAGCTTTCTTT
>-|TRBJ1-2|TRBD1|TRBV12-5
CASGPTGDYGYTF
TGTGCTAGTGGTCCGACAGGGGACTATGGCTACACCTTC
>-|TRBJ2-5|TRBD2|TRBV4-1
CASSQMGGSVETQYF
TGCGCCAGCAGCCAAATGGGGGGGAGCGTCGAGACCCAGTACTTC
>-|TRBJ1-5|TRBD1|TRBV28
CASSERGQGNQPQHF
TGTGCCAGCAGTGAAAGAGGACAGGGGAATCAGCCCCAGCATTTT